This T cell receptor (beta chain) is from a study of untreated major depressive disorder (dated by TCRdb to 2016 to 2018). With respect to the entire study: In this cross-sectional case-control comparison, antidepressant-free major depressive disorder patients and individually matched non-depressed controls were compared on T cell phenotype and TCR repertoire.

The Qiagen DNeasy Blood and Tissue Kit was used to extract total genomic DNA from the purified CD4+ T cells. The TCRbeta CDR3 region, defined according to IMGT, was amplified and sequenced using immunoSEQ immunosequencing protocols. In the original analysis: The immunoSEQ service preprocessed the raw sequence data to correct PCR and sequencing errors. Data were loaded into the immunoSEQ Analyzer and further analyzed with VDJtools v1.0.7. The paired Wilcoxon signed-rank test was applied to assess differences between patients and controls. TCRdb retrieved this table from immuneACCESS and kept in-frame rearrangements only. Not all clones are present; in checked studies, unresolved V genes account for under half, and no reason is known for the remainder. V, J and clone size are taken as reported in that table, and D and trimming were inferred from the DNA itself. This sample is represented by about 13,000 clones; 80% to 95% of them were singletons. The leading ten clones occupy 0.75% to 0.9% of the sample.

Each depressed patient was matched pairwise with a non-depressed control on sex, age, current smoking status and body mass index. All participants were of European descent. To qualify, patients needed a DSM-IV diagnosis of major depressive disorder plus a Hamilton Rating Scale for Depression score of 18 or higher. No psychiatric medication, including antidepressants, had been taken by patients for at least 8 weeks before enrollment. Depression severity ranging from moderate to severe was represented among patients. Major medical conditions, Axis I/II comorbidities, regular medication or illicit drug use, and drinking over 100 g alcohol a week were all grounds for excluding any participant. Roughly 30 ml of peripheral blood was collected from each participant into EDTA tubes. Magnetic negative selection with the BD IMag Human CD4 T Lymphocyte Enrichment Set was used to purify CD4+ T cells from thawed PBMCs. The CD4+ enrichment method typically yielded around 94% purity as confirmed by flow cytometry. A subgroup of a few case-control pairs, chosen blind to the chemokine receptor expression and flow-cytometric repertoire skewing results, underwent TCRbeta sequencing. Every blood sample was taken in the morning at 8:00 a.m., after which PBMCs were separated out using Ficoll-Hypaque gradient centrifugation. Until being assayed, PBMCs were kept in liquid nitrogen after cryopreservation by gradual cooling to -80 degrees C.

Points the paper makes about the study in general: Because of strict matching and exclusion criteria, the study sample was comparatively small, which limits how generalizable the findings are. The sequencing comparisons used one-tailed planned tests on only three preselected Vbeta families.

For this clone: This receptor's antigen is unknown. The record has no base qualities; no much larger clone is one base away.

The clonotype originates from a man aged 25 to 40 with major depressive disorder. Specimen: CD4+ T cells from PBMCs.

The CDR3 loop reads CASSPDRANYNEQFF. In nucleotide form, the sequence is TGTGCCAGCAGCCCGGACAGGGCTAACTACAATGAGCAGTTCTTC. Recombination connected TRBV7-3 to TRBJ2-1; TRBD1 matches 8 bases in the middle. Ends trimmed: V by 5 bases, J by 3 bases; bases unmatched to a gene: 6. The CDR3 has 15 amino acids, counting the end cysteine and phenylalanine. Of all the DNA, just the CDR3 is kept, 45 bases in frame from base 1. The germline V gene sets CDR1 to SGHTA and CDR2 to FQGTGA.